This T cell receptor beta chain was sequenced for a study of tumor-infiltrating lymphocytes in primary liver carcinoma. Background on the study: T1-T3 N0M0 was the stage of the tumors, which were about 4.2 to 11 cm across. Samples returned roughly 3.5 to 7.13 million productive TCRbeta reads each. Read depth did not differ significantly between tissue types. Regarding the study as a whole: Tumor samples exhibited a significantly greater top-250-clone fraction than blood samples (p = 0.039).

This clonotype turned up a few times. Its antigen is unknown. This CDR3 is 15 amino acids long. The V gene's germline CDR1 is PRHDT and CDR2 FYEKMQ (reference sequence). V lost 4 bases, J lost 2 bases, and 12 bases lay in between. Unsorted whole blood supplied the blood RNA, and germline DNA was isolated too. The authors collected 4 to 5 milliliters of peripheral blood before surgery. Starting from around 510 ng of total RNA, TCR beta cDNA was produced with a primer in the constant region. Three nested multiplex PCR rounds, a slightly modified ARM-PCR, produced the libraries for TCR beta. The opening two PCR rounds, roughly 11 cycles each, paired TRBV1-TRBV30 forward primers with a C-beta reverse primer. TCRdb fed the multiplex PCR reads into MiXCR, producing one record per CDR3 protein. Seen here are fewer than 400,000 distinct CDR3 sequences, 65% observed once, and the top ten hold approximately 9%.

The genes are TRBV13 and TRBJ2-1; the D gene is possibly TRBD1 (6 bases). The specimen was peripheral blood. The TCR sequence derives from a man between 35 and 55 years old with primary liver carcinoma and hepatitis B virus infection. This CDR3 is CASSWRQATYNEQFF. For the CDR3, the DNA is TGTGCCAGCAGCTGGCGACAGGCGACCTACAATGAGCAGTTCTTC.